This TCR beta chain is from a study of T cell clonotyping in hematopoietic cell transplantation. Overall study context: Pretransplant recipient samples were taken after cytoreduction.

The data were produced by immunoSEQ multiplex PCR, yet TCRdb's version contains in-frame clones alone and is incomplete. The repertoire holds some 40,000 clones, with 85% as singletons. This clone was recorded only once. Stated time point: recipient sample about 28 days before transplant, after cytoreduction. Recipient blood drawn about 28 days pretransplant and days 30, 100, 180 after. V was cut by 5 bases and J by 6 bases, with 20 bases left in between. Germline CDR1 reads SEHNR; CDR2 reads FQNEAQ (reference sequence). This CDR3 has 15 residues. The clonotype comes from a man in his fifties or sixties with acute myeloid leukemia. Some clones in this sample may be carry-over from other donors' samples. The specimen was peripheral blood mononuclear cells, collected before stem cell transplant. The genes are TRBV7-9 and TRBJ2-7; tentatively, D is TRBD1 or TRBD2 (7 bases each). CDR3 DNA sequence: TGTGCCAGCAGCACCCTTCCCCAGGGGGGGGGCGAGCAGTACTTC. This gives the protein CASSTLPQGGGEQYF.